Listed below are T cell receptor beta chains from one sample, sequenced in a study of blood T cells in healthy people across ages. TCRdb fed the 5' RACE reads into MiXCR, producing one record per CDR3 protein. The sample records about 1.5 million distinct CDR3 sequences, 42% being singletons. The specimen was blood. Receptor source: a woman younger than 30 in good health. CDR3s include the opening cysteine and the closing phenylalanine or tryptophan. A D gene is named only where the DNA matches it firmly. Only part of the rows carry a size: once, few, many, or a class if the clone is expanded.

j_call d_call clone_size v_call cdr3_nt cdr3_aa
TRBJ1-4 - - TRBV6-6 TGTGCCAGCAGTTACGGGCAGGAGCTAGACCGTAATGACAAACTGTTTTTT CASSYGQELDRNDKLFF
TRBJ2-5 TRBD2 - TRBV20-1 TGCAGTGCTAGAGTTGGCGGGGGGGAGGGCTTTGAGACCCAGTACTTC CSARVGGGEGFETQYF
TRBJ1-4 TRBD1 - TRBV28 TGTGCCAGCACGACCCCCGGGACAGGGGACGAAAAACTGTTTTTT CASTTPGTGDEKLFF
TRBJ2-5 TRBD2 - TRBV6-1 TGTGCCAGCAGTGAATCTCTAGCGGGGGATGAGACCCAGTACTTC CASSESLAGDETQYF
TRBJ2-1 - - TRBV20-1 TGCAGTGCTCCCGGGTGGAAAGACAATGAGCAGTTCTTC CSAPGWKDNEQFF
TRBJ2-1 TRBD2 - TRBV6-2/TRBV6-3 TGTGCCAGCAGTAACCCATGGACTAGCGGGACCTACGAGCAGTTCTTC CASSNPWTSGTYEQFF
TRBJ1-4 - few TRBV12-3/TRBV12-4 TGTGCCAGCAGAAAGGACGGGTTCCGGGAAAAACTGTTTTTT CASRKDGFREKLFF
TRBJ2-3 - - TRBV11-2 TGTGCCAGTACTAGCAGGCCCGGCTGGGCAGATACGCAGTATTTT CASTSRPGWADTQYF
TRBJ1-4 TRBD1 - TRBV10-3 TGTGCCACCAGACCCCGGGACAGGGGGCGCTTAGGGGAAAAACTGTTTTTT CATRPRDRGRLGEKLFF
TRBJ2-3 - - TRBV11-2 TGTGCCGAAAGCCGGGGCGCAGATACGCAGTATTTT CAESRGADTQYF
TRBJ2-1 - - TRBV10-3 TGTGCCATCAGGGCTACAGGGACCCAAGAGACCCAGTTCTTC CAIRATGTQETQFF
TRBJ2-1 - - TRBV20-1 TGCAGTGCTAGGGTCGGGGACCTGTGGTTCAATGAGCAGTTCTTC CSARVGDLWFNEQFF